These 22 T cell receptor beta chains originate from one sample sequenced in a study of T-cell memory formation after mild COVID-19. TCRdb called the 5' RACE reads again in MiXCR, with one record for every CDR3 protein. The sample has approximately 350,000 distinct CDR3 sequences, approximately 12% seen once. Source material: PBMCs or a T cell subset sorted from them (not recorded which). These receptors were collected from a man between 18 and 35 years old who had mild COVID-19 (a few samples of this study predate the infection). Cell type and time point are not known.

The chain employs TRBV6-2 or TRBV6-3 and TRBJ1-1, with unresolved D. The CDR3 sequence is 13 residues long. Germline V gene sequence: CDR1 MNHEY, CDR2 SVGEGT. Trimming took 7 bases from V and 10 from J, leaving 19 bases between them. The CDR3 reads CASTDLLPSGAFF. The CDR3 nucleotides are TGTGCCAGCACCGACCTATTGCCCTCGGGAGCTTTCTTT.

This clonotype appeared a few times. The chain couples TRBV10-2 to TRBJ1-5; unclear D gene. Germline V gene sequence: CDR1 WSHSY, CDR2 SAAADI. The ends were cut back, 6 bases at V and 0 bases at J, with 12 bases in the middle. CDR3 length: 15 residues. CDR3 residues: CASSESGFSNQPQHF. The CDR3 DNA reads TGCGCCAGCAGCGAGAGTGGTTTTAGCAATCAGCCCCAGCATTTT.

This clonotype turned up a few times. The chain carries TRBV4-3 and TRBJ1-2; weak D call: TRBD1 (5 bases). V lost 0 bases and J 5 bases, leaving 13 bases between the germline ends. CDR3 length equals 15 residues. Looked up from germline, CDR1 is LGHNA and CDR2 is YSLEER. The CDR3 region has the DNA TGCGCCAGCAGCCAAGACAGGGAGGATTGGTATGGCTACACCTTC. Protein sequence: CASSQDREDWYGYTF.

This chain links TRBV7-2 with TRBJ2-3; the D is unclear. CDR1 and CDR2 from the germline V gene are SGHTA and FQGNSA. V lost 1 base and J lost 3, with 8 bases in between. CDR3 length: 14 amino acids. The CDR3 DNA reads as TGTGCCAGCAGCTTAGGAATAGTTACAGATACGCAGTATTTT. It specifies CASSLGIVTDTQYF.

The chain recombines TRBV7-2 with TRBJ2-3; TRBD2 might be the D (5 bases). The CDR3 contains 14 residues. Trimming cost V 5 bases and J 6 bases, with 15 bases left between them. CDR1 SGHTA and CDR2 FQGNSA come from the germline V gene. DNA of the CDR3: TGTGCCAGCAGCCCACCTAGCCCGGGGGATACGCAGTATTTT. Its translation is CASSPPSPGDTQYF.

This clonotype was found a few times. J is TRBJ1-5 and V is TRBV28, with a possible D match to TRBD1 (5 bases). The V end was cut by 3 bases, the J end by 9 bases, with 18 bases between. Germline CDR1 and CDR2: MDHEN and SYDVKM. This CDR3 has 15 residues. The CDR3 sequence: CASSFIARELRPQHF. Here the CDR3 DNA reads TGTGCCAGCAGTTTCATTGCCAGGGAGCTTCGGCCCCAGCATTTT.

At least ten counts were recorded for this clonotype. The V and J genes are TRBV7-2 and TRBJ2-1; D may be TRBD2 (6 bases). The CDR3 is 14 amino acids. Trimming shortened V by 2 bases and J by 7 bases, and 12 bases separated the two germline ends. Germline CDR1 SGHTA, CDR2 FQGNSA. CDR3 residues: CASSLHRERNEQFF. The CDR3 region has the DNA TGTGCCAGCAGCTTACATCGGGAGAGGAATGAGCAGTTCTTC.

This clonotype was counted only a few times. This chain connects TRBV10-3 to TRBJ2-2, with 8 bases identical to TRBD1. The CDR3 spans 15 residues. The V gene end was trimmed by 4 bases and the J gene end by 4 bases; junction bases not matched to a gene: 5. CDR1 and CDR2 (germline): ENHRY, SYGVKD. CDR3 region: CAISARDRRTGELFF. The CDR3 region has the DNA TGTGCCATCAGTGCTAGGGACAGGCGCACCGGGGAGCTGTTTTTT.

The J gene is TRBJ2-5, the V gene TRBV5-6, with 7 bases lining up with TRBD1. This CDR3 region has 15 residues. Germline CDR1 reads SGHDT; CDR2 reads YYEEEE. V shed 4 bases, J shed 0 bases, and the junction held 6 bases outside the gene matches. CDR3 in DNA: TGTGCCAGCAGCCAGAAAACAGGGGACCAAGAGACCCAGTACTTC. This translates into CASSQKTGDQETQYF.

This clonotype was counted only a few times. The chain combines TRBV28 with TRBJ2-2; 12 positions match TRBD1. Germline trimming cut 5 bases from V and 9 bases from J; bases unmatched to any gene: 10. The CDR3 length is 16 residues. Looked up from germline, CDR1 is MDHEN and CDR2 is SYDVKM. This CDR3 reads CASSETGTGGLRELFF. The CDR3 DNA follows: TGTGCCAGCAGTGAGACCGGGACAGGGGGCCTCCGGGAGCTGTTTTTT.

The chain carries TRBV6-2 or TRBV6-3 and TRBJ1-1; 7 bases agree with TRBD1. The CDR3 spans 14 residues. V gave up 6 bases and J gave up 4 bases; unmatched junction bases: 8. Germline CDR1 and CDR2: MNHEY and SVGEGT. In nucleotides, the CDR3 is TGTGCCAGCAGAAGGGACAGCTCGCTCACTGAAGCTTTCTTT. This gives the protein CASRRDSSLTEAFF.

This clonotype was observed at least ten times. The gene calls are TRBV6-5 and TRBJ1-2; D might be TRBD1 (6 bases). The CDR3 is made up of 12 amino acids. Between the trimmed V and J ends, which lost 2 bases and 8 bases, there was a span of 9 bases. CDR1 is MNHEY and CDR2 is SVGAGI in the germline V gene. The CDR3 spells CASSYRGLGYTF. In nucleotides, the CDR3 is TGTGCCAGCAGTTACAGGGGGTTAGGCTACACCTTC.

Details on this clonotype: Being one base from a much bigger clone, this may be a read error. The chain is built from TRBV27 and TRBJ1-2; D is unresolved. The CDR3 sequence is 13 residues long. Germline CDR1 is MNHEY and CDR2 is SMNVEV (reference sequence). The CDR3 nucleotides read TGTGCCGGCAGTTTGACCGGACTGTATGGCTACACCTTC. Residues: CAGSLTGLYGYTF.

This chain joins TRBV10-3 and TRBJ2-2; TRBD1 agrees at 10 bases. Germline CDR1 and CDR2: ENHRY and SYGVKD. The CDR3 runs to 12 residues. The CDR3 DNA is TGTGGATCGGGGACAGGGGCCGGGGAGCTGTTTTTT. It is translated as CGSGTGAGELFF.

The V call is TRBV7-9, the J call TRBJ1-1, with D possibly being TRBD1 (6 bases). In germline, CDR1 is SEHNR, CDR2 FQNEAQ (reference sequence). V was trimmed by 5 bases and J by 4 bases, leaving 17 bases between them. The CDR3 totals 15 residues. CDR3 sequence (DNA): TGTGCCAGCAGCGCACCCCCGCAGGGGCTCACTGAAGCTTTCTTT. As protein: CASSAPPQGLTEAFF.

This clonotype came up a few times. This chain uses TRBV5-1 with TRBJ1-4; D is ambiguous. Trimming pared 0 bases from V and 8 bases from J, leaving 14 bases between. The CDR3 runs 15 residues. Per the germline V gene, CDR1 is SGHRS and CDR2 is YFSETQ. CDR3 protein: CASSLAVLLGEKLFF. CDR3 bases: TGCGCCAGCAGCTTGGCAGTCCTACTGGGAGAAAAACTGTTTTTT.

At least ten counts were recorded for this clonotype. This rearrangement joins TRBV18 to TRBJ2-7, with TRBD1 as a possible D gene (6 bases). The CDR3 is made up of 13 amino acids. Germline V lookup: CDR1 KGHSH, CDR2 LQKENI. Trimming cost V 3 bases and J 2 bases, with 8 bases left between them. The CDR3 loop is CASSPGDTYEQYF. The CDR3 DNA follows: TGTGCCAGCTCACCGGGGGACACCTACGAGCAGTACTTC.

This clonotype appeared a few times. V and J are TRBV21-1 and TRBJ2-5; TRBD2 is the table's D call, not checked against the DNA. TRBV21-1 has pseudogene status. The CDR3 spans 13 residues. The CDR3 protein is CASSKSEGETQYF. The CDR3 coding sequence is TGTGCCAGCAGCAAGTCTGAGGGAGAGACCCAGTACTTC.

The table lists this clonotype with a few counts. V gene TRBV20-1 combines with J gene TRBJ2-3, with D hard to call. Between the trimmed V and J ends, which lost 0 bases and 4 bases, there was a span of 11 bases. The CDR3 covers 14 residues. Germline-derived CDR1 and CDR2 are DFQATT and SNEGSKA (reference sequence). The DNA for the CDR3 is TGCAGTGCTAGAGATGGCCTAGTTTCAGATACGCAGTATTTT. Translating it yields CSARDGLVSDTQYF.

The table lists this clonotype with a few counts. The gene calls are TRBV12-5 and TRBJ2-6; weak D call: TRBD1 (5 bases). Between the trimmed V and J ends, which lost 6 bases and 1 base, there was a span of 10 bases. Germline CDR1 and CDR2: LGHNT and FRNRAP. This CDR3 has 15 amino acids. CDR3 DNA sequence: TGTGCTAGTGGAACCGACAGTTCTGGGGCCAACGTCCTGACTTTC. Amino acid sequence: CASGTDSSGANVLTF.

This clonotype was recorded a few times. The chain employs TRBV4-1 and TRBJ2-1; the D gene is possibly TRBD2 (6 bases). The CDR3 sequence is 16 residues long. Trimming took off 8 bases at V and 6 bases at J, with 23 bases between the two ends. Germline-derived CDR1 and CDR2 are MGHRA and YSYEKL. The CDR3 reads CASSHRFRGNSNEQFF. CDR3 DNA sequence: TGCGCCAGCTCTCACAGGTTCCGGGGGAACTCCAATGAGCAGTTCTTC.

The CDR3 reads CASSPQQGRGEQYF. The CDR3 DNA reads TGTGCCAGCTCACCGCAGCAGGGACGTGGCGAGCAGTACTTC. The V and J genes are TRBV18 and TRBJ2-7, with D possibly called TRBD1 or TRBD2 (5 bases each). V was pared by 3 bases and J by 6 bases, with 15 bases between. Germline values: CDR1 KGHSH, CDR2 LQKENI. The CDR3 contains 14 residues.